This T cell receptor beta chain came from a study of shared clonotypes between healthy human individuals. Points from the study as a whole: Generally, naive subsets (rather than memory subsets) showed larger estimated richness.

Germline lookup yields CDR1 SGHAT and CDR2 FQNNGV. The ends lost 5 bases at V and 2 bases at J; junction bases unmatched: 9. This CDR3 contains 16 residues. CD45RO-negative CD8 cells positively selected for CCR7 made up the naive population, which excluded terminally differentiated effector memory CD45RA+ cells. As for this clone: Its matching antigen is unknown.

Original methodology: Junction-only sequences without quality scores came from ImmunoSEQ, so filtering differed. TCRdb's table, derived via immunoSEQ multiplex PCR, lists solely in-frame clones and lacks some. V and J calls plus clone size are reproduced from that table; the DNA served to infer D and trimming. The data contain 2 million to 2.5 million clones, about 93% of them singletons. The sample was naive CD8+ T cells from PBMCs. This TCR came from a man younger than 30 in good health. Some clones in this sample may be carry-over from other donors' samples. This chain joins TRBV11-2 and TRBJ2-7; 10 positions match TRBD2. This chain's CDR3 is CASSPPGLADTYEQYF. CDR3 coding DNA: TGTGCCAGCAGCCCACCAGGACTAGCGGATACCTACGAGCAGTACTTC.